This T cell receptor (beta chain) originates from a study of blood T cell repertoires in COVID-19. Background on the study: PBMCs, B-cell-depleted T cells, or T cells were the source of the cDNA or gDNA that made up the material.

Study processing details: Nucleated cell counts were estimated from reference gene primer amplification. Sequencing was performed with immunoSEQ multiplex PCR; in TCRdb, only in-frame clones are kept and a portion is missing. The DNA was the basis for D and trimming; V, J and clone size are from that table. The top ten hold 35% to 40% of the sample, which has around 160,000 clones, roughly 84% seen once. The CDR3 is 13 amino acids. The V gene end was trimmed by 5 bases and the J gene end by 6 bases; junction bases not matched to a gene: 6. Germline CDR1 MDHEN, CDR2 SYDVKM. The sequencing sample was made of peripheral blood. This chain links TRBV28 with TRBJ2-7; 8 nucleotides line up with TRBD2. This TCR derives from a human donor in a cohort sampled during active COVID-19. CDR3 protein: CASSIPGGREQYF. Here the CDR3 DNA reads TGTGCCAGCAGTATCCCGGGGGGGCGCGAGCAGTACTTC.